This T cell receptor beta chain stems from a study of blood T cell repertoires in COVID-19. This clone was recorded once. CDR3 size: 14 residues. The J segment lost 0 bases and the V segment lost 6 bases, leaving 6 bases of the junction unmatched. The germline gives CDR1 SGHNT, CDR2 YYREEE (reference sequence). In the original processing: Reference gene primer amplification in the assay estimated nucleated cell counts. The method was immunoSEQ multiplex PCR; TCRdb's version includes in-frame clones alone and lacks a portion of them. That table gives V, J and clone size, and the DNA gave D and trimming. The sample holds about 81,000 clones; approximately 90% are singletons and the top ten take roughly an eighth.

The material sequenced was peripheral blood. The sequence was obtained from a man aged 65 to 85 with active or convalescent COVID-19. V is TRBV5-4 and J is TRBJ2-7, with 7 positions matching TRBD2. The CDR3 loop reads CASKWRGNSYEQYF. The CDR3 nucleotides are TGTGCCAGCAAATGGCGGGGGAACTCCTACGAGCAGTACTTC. Using reference TRBV5-4 and TRBJ2-7 for the parts outside the CDR3, the full variable domain is ETGVTQSPTHLIKTRGQQVTLRCSSQSGHNTVSWYQQALGQGPQFIFQYYREEENGRGNFPPRFSGLQFPNYSSELNVNALELDDSALYLCASKWRGNSYEQYFGPGTRLTVT.